This T cell receptor beta chain was captured in a study of regulatory T cells in long-lasting Graves disease. Time point denoted: newly diagnosed GD, antithyroid drugs for less than 3 months. From PBMCs, RNA was extracted and then used to make the TCR library. The sample holds many counts of this clonotype. CDR1 and CDR2 from the germline V gene are SGHAT and FQNNGV. Trimming at V came to 1 base and at J to 7 bases, leaving 9 bases not matched to a gene. The length of the CDR3 is 16 residues. Building the TCR beta libraries relied on iRepertoire HTBI primers, and CDR3 regions underwent Arm-PCR. TCRdb redid the calling of the multiplex PCR reads with MiXCR, one entry per CDR3 protein. Here the sample spans over 350,000 distinct CDR3 sequences, 15% being singletons. Separately, the same data were catalogued under a study of T cells in Graves' hyperthyroidism and ophthalmopathy. According to that study: TCR CDR3 regions were first amplified by RT-PCR with HTBI primers. A model using 13 V-J features told ophthalmopathy apart from stable hyperthyroidism.

This clonotype was sampled from a woman aged 40 to 49 with Graves disease. The chain uses TRBV11-2 and TRBJ1-4, with 7 bases lining up with TRBD1. The specimen was peripheral blood mononuclear cells (PBMCs), collected at new diagnosis, from a patient treated with antithyroid drugs. CDR3 in amino acids: CASSLGIQGYGEKLFF. CDR3 coding DNA: TGTGCCAGCAGCTTAGGGATACAGGGGTACGGTGAAAAACTGTTTTTT.